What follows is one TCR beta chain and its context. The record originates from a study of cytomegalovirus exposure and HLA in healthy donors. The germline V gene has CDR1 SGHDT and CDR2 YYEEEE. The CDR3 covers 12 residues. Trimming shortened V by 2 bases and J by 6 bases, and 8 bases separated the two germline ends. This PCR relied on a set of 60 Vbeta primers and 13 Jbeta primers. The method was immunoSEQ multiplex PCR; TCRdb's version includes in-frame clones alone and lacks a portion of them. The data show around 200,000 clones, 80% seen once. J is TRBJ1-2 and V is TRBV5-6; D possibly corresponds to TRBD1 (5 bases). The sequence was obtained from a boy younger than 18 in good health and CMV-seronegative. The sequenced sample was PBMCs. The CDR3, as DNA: TGTGCCAGCAGCTTTTCCAGGGATGGCTACACCTTC. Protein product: CASSFSRDGYTF.